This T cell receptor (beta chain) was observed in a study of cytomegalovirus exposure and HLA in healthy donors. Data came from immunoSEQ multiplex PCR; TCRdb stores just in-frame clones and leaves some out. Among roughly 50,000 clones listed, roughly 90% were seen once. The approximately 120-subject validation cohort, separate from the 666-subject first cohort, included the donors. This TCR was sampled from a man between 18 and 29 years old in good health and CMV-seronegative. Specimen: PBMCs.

CDR3 in DNA: TGTGCCAGTAGTAGCGGACAGGGCGAAGGCTACACCTTC. This sequence encodes CASSSGQGEGYTF. The chain combines TRBV19 with TRBJ1-2, with 8 bases identical to TRBD1. V lost 4 bases and J lost 8; bases outside the gene matches: 6. The CDR3 runs 13 residues. The V gene's germline CDR1 is LNHDA and CDR2 SQIVND (reference sequence).